This paragraph reports one TCR beta chain. Generated by immunoSEQ multiplex PCR, the TCRdb table keeps only in-frame clones and is missing some. Among about 64,000 clones listed, more than 70% were seen once. These data are taken from a study of Tregs in tolerant kidney transplant recipients. Related graft donors supplied nonmyeloablative bone marrow transplants, and mixed chimerism was transient. V lost 0 bases, J lost 0 bases, and 9 bases lay in between. CDR1 is LGHNA, CDR2 YSLEER, per germline. The CDR3 is 16 residues long. This material consisted of CD4+ T cells from blood (PBMCs), taken 6 months after the transplant. The gene calls are TRBV4-3 and TRBJ1-3; D unresolved. The clonotype comes from a human patient who received a combined kidney and bone marrow transplant. The graft donor may have contributed some T cells. The CDR3 nucleotides read TGCGCCAGCAGCCAAGAATACACATCCTCTGGAAACACCATATATTTT. Translated, it gives CASSQEYTSSGNTIYF.